The next 6 T cell receptor beta chains were all read from a single sample in a study of OX40 agonist ivuxolimab in advanced cancers. The table came from immunoSEQ multiplex PCR; TCRdb's copy has only in-frame clones and leaves some out. The sample gives around 50,000 clones, approximately 78% of which show up once; 0.7% to 0.8% is in the top ten. The sequenced sample was CD4+ or CD8+ T cells sorted from blood, obtained in a trial of the OX40 agonist ivuxolimab. The receptors come from an adult with an advanced solid tumor such as melanoma, head and neck, liver or kidney cancer.

The rearrangement joins TRBV27 to TRBJ2-2; either TRBD1 or TRBD2 may supply D (6 bases each). Germline V gene data show CDR1 as MNHEY and CDR2 as SMNVEV (reference sequence). Trimming pared 4 bases from V and 4 bases from J, leaving 19 bases between. CDR3 length equals 17 residues. The CDR3: CASSSLGGRWFTGELFF. The CDR3, as DNA: TGTGCCAGCAGTTCTTTGGGGGGCCGCTGGTTCACCGGGGAGCTGTTTTTT.

This clone turned up a few times. The chain combines TRBV10-3 with TRBJ1-2; TRBD1 is a possible D gene (6 bases). The CDR3 contains 15 residues. Germline CDR1 and CDR2: ENHRY and SYGVKD. Between the trimmed V and J ends, which lost 2 bases and 2 bases, there was a span of 12 bases. The CDR3, as DNA: TGTGCCATCAGTGAGGGACAGTTGACCAACTATGGCTACACCTTC. It encodes CAISEGQLTNYGYTF.

V is TRBV10-1 and J is TRBJ2-3; D unresolved. Germline CDR1 WNHNN, CDR2 SYGVQD (reference sequence). The V and J ends lost 5 bases and 2 bases respectively, with 17 bases between them. This CDR3 has 16 amino acids. Written as DNA, the CDR3 is TGCGCCAGCAGTCACGGACCCGGTTGGGACACAGATACGCAGTATTTT. Amino acids: CASSHGPGWDTDTQYF.

CDR3 in DNA: TGTGCCAGCAGCCAAGATCTTTCCCCGGGCTACTCCTACGAGCAGTACTTC. Translation: CASSQDLSPGYSYEQYF. V usage is TRBV14 and J usage is TRBJ2-7; no firm D call. The V end lost 0 bases, the J end lost 0 bases, and 15 bases lay between the germline ends. This CDR3 has 17 residues. The V gene's germline CDR1 is SGHDN and CDR2 FVKESK.

J is TRBJ1-6 and V is TRBV9; 9 bases are shared with TRBD1. From germline, CDR1 is SGDLS and CDR2 YYNGEE. V lost 4 bases, J lost 1 base, and 6 bases stayed unmatched. The CDR3 contains 17 residues. CDR3 residues: CASSPGQGESYNSPLHF. CDR3 sequence (DNA): TGTGCCAGCAGCCCGGGACAGGGAGAATCCTATAATTCACCCCTCCACTTT.

This clone was seen only a few times. V usage is TRBV28 and J usage is TRBJ1-1; no reliable D call. The CDR3 runs to 11 residues. V lost 9 bases to trimming and J lost 0 bases, with 5 bases between them. Germline V gene sequence: CDR1 MDHEN, CDR2 SYDVKM. Written as DNA, the CDR3 is TGTGCCAGTAAGTTGAACACTGAAGCTTTCTTT. Protein: CASKLNTEAFF. Supplemented by reference TRBV28 and TRBJ1-1, the full variable domain reads DVKVTQSSRYLVKRTGEKVFLECVQDMDHENMFWYRQDPGLGLRLIYFSYDVKMKEKGDIPEGYSVSREKKERFSLILESASTNQTSMYLCASKLNTEAFFGQGTRLTVV.